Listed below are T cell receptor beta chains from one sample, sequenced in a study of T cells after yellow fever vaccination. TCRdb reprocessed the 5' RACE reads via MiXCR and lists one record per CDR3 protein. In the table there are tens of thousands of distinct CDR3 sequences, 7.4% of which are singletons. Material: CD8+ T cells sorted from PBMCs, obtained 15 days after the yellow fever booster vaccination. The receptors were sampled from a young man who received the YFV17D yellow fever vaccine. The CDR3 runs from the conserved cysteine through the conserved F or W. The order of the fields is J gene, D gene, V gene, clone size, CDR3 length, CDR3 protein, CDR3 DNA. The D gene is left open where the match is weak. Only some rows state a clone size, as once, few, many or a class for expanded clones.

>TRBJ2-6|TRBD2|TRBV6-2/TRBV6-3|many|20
CASSYTALAGVIPGANVLTF
TGTGCCAGCAGTTACACCGCTCTAGCGGGGGTAATTCCTGGGGCCAACGTCCTGACTTTC
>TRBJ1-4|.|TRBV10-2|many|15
CASNERGRVGEKLFF
TGCGCCAGCAACGAGCGGGGCAGGGTGGGCGAAAAACTGTTTTTT
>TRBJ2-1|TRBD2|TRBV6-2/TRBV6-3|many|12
CASSWGGNEQFF
TGTGCCAGCAGTTGGGGGGGGAATGAGCAGTTCTTC
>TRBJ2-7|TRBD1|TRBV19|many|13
CATSQGSNHEQYF
TGTGCCACGTCACAGGGGTCGAATCACGAGCAGTACTTC
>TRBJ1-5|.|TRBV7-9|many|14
CAGGGNYSNQPQHF
TGTGCCGGCGGAGGGAACTATAGCAATCAGCCCCAGCATTTT
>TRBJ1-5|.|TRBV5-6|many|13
CASSLDGHQPQHF
TGTGCCAGCAGCTTGGACGGCCATCAGCCCCAGCATTTT
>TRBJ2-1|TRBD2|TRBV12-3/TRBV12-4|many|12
CASSLASGRPFF
TGTGCCAGCAGTTTAGCTAGCGGGAGACCGTTCTTC
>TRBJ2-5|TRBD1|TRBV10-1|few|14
CASSYGQGQETQYF
TGCGCCAGCAGTTACGGACAGGGGCAAGAGACCCAGTACTTC
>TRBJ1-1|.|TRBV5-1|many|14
CASSFGQMNTEAFF
TGCGCCAGCAGCTTCGGACAGATGAACACTGAAGCTTTCTTT
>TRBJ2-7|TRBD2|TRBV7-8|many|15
CASSYGRGRGYEQYF
TGTGCCAGCAGCTACGGTAGAGGGAGGGGCTACGAGCAGTACTTC
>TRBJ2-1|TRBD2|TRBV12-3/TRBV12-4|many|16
CASSFETLGGNHEQFF
TGTGCCAGCAGTTTCGAGACCCTCGGGGGGAATCATGAGCAGTTCTTC
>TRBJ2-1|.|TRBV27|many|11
CASLLGSEQFF
TGTGCCAGCCTATTGGGTAGTGAGCAGTTCTTC
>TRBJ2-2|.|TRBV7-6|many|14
CASSLADGTGELFF
TGTGCCAGCAGCTTAGCCGACGGCACCGGGGAGCTGTTTTTT
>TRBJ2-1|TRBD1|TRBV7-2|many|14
CASNGDRQYNEQFF
TGTGCCAGCAACGGGGACAGGCAATACAATGAGCAGTTCTTC
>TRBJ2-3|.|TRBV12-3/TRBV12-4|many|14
CASSFLGETDTQYF
TGTGCCAGCAGTTTTCTTGGAGAAACAGATACGCAGTATTTT
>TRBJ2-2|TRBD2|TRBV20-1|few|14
CSARAGGFTGELFF
TGCAGTGCTAGAGCGGGGGGATTCACCGGGGAGCTGTTTTTT
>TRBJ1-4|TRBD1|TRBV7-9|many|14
CASLGDRAYEKLFF
TGTGCCAGCTTAGGGGACAGGGCGTATGAAAAACTGTTTTTT
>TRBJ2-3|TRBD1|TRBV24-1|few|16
CATSEPGTGIADTQYF
TGTGCCACCAGTGAGCCCGGGACAGGGATAGCAGATACGCAGTATTTT
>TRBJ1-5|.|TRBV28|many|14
CASSVTDSNQPQHF
TGTGCCAGCAGCGTTACGGATAGCAATCAGCCCCAGCATTTT
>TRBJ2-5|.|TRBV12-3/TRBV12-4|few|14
CARPIRERQETQYF
TGTGCCAGACCAATCCGGGAGAGACAAGAGACCCAGTACTTC
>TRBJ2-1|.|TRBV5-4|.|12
CASSLGLGEQFF
TGTGCCAGCAGCTTGGGCCTTGGGGAGCAGTTCTTC
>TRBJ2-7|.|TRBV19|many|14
CASSMSEGFHEQYF
TGTGCCAGTAGTATGTCAGAGGGATTCCACGAGCAGTACTTC